This T cell receptor (beta chain) came from a study of regulatory T cells in long-lasting Graves disease. In the case of this clonotype: Its antigen is not identified. This may come from a read error, since a much larger clone is one base off.

Study-wide results and limits: Graves' patients with persistent disease showed TCR diversity lower than patients newly diagnosed.

As for time point: newly diagnosed GD, antithyroid drugs for less than 3 months. PBMC-extracted RNA yielded the TCR library. To make TCR beta libraries, researchers used iRepertoire HTBI primers and Arm-PCR of CDR3 regions. TCRdb reprocessed the multiplex PCR reads via MiXCR and lists one record per CDR3 protein. The repertoire holds 400,000 to 500,000 distinct CDR3 sequences, around 13% seen once, with approximately 17% in the top ten. These sequences were also reported in another study, on T cells in Graves' hyperthyroidism and ophthalmopathy.

This receptor was taken from a woman between 50 and 59 years old with Graves disease. Here the sequenced sample was peripheral blood mononuclear cells (PBMCs), taken at new diagnosis, from a patient treated with antithyroid drugs.

The CDR3 DNA reads as TGCAGTGCCCTGGGACTAGCGGGAAACTACGAGCAGTTCTTC. This sequence encodes CSALGLAGNYEQFF. The genes are TRBV20-1 and TRBJ2-5; 13 nucleotides match TRBD2. The end of the DNA fits TRBJ2-1 better, so the J call may be wrong. Germline V gene sequence: CDR1 DFQATT, CDR2 SNEGSKA (reference sequence). This CDR3 has 14 residues.